This is a list of T cell receptor beta chains from one sample in a study of molecular identifiers for immune sequencing clone quantification. TCRdb itself ran the PCR reads through MiXCR, one entry per CDR3 protein. The sample consists of 85,000 to 95,000 distinct CDR3 sequences, around 17% of them appearing once. The sequenced sample consisted of naive CD8+ T cells from blood, with Jurkat cell RNA spiked in. These receptors all come from a human donor in good health. Some libraries in this study had Jurkat cell RNA spiked in. The CDR3 runs from the conserved cysteine through the conserved F or W. The D gene is left open where the match is weak. Clone size is given for some rows only: seen once, a few or many times, or a class if the clone is expanded.

J gene,D gene,V gene,clone size,CDR3 protein,CDR3 DNA
TRBJ2-3,TRBD1,TRBV9,many,CASSTTGLTDTQYF,TGTGCCAGCAGCACGACAGGGCTCACAGATACGCAGTATTTT
TRBJ1-2,TRBD1,TRBV20-1,many,CSAGDRVNGYTF,TGCAGTGCTGGAGACAGGGTCAATGGCTACACCTTC
TRBJ2-3,-,TRBV29-1,many,CSVVGKTDTQYF,TGCAGCGTTGTGGGCAAAACCGATACGCAGTATTTT
TRBJ2-7,-,TRBV10-3,many,CAIAGTSSYEQYF,TGTGCCATCGCAGGGACATCATCCTACGAGCAGTACTTC
TRBJ1-5,TRBD1,TRBV30,many,CAWSEQGNQPQHF,TGTGCCTGGAGTGAACAGGGGAATCAGCCCCAGCATTTT
TRBJ2-1,TRBD2,TRBV20-1,-,CSARDTSGGRALDDEQFF,TGCAGTGCTAGAGACACCTCGGGCGGGAGGGCCCTCGACGATGAGCAGTTCTTC
TRBJ2-2,TRBD1,TRBV10-2,few,CASRTGEAGELFF,TGCGCCAGCAGGACAGGGGAGGCCGGGGAGCTGTTTTTT
TRBJ2-7,-,TRBV13,many,CASSFRGAGEQYF,TGTGCCAGCAGCTTTCGAGGGGCTGGGGAGCAGTACTTC
TRBJ2-3,TRBD2,TRBV12-3/TRBV12-4,many,CASSLELAGPLHNTDTQYF,TGTGCCAGCAGTTTAGAGCTAGCGGGACCCCTGCACAACACAGATACGCAGTATTTT
TRBJ2-7,-,TRBV28,many,CASSPPSYEQYF,TGTGCCAGCAGTCCCCCTTCCTACGAGCAGTACTTC
TRBJ1-1,-,TRBV9,many,CAPKHPCSLNTEAFF,TGTGCCCCCAAGCACCCCTGTTCTTTGAACACTGAAGCTTTCTTT
TRBJ2-7,TRBD1,TRBV14,many,CASSQGTGPSYEQYF,TGTGCCAGCAGCCAAGGGACAGGTCCGTCCTACGAGCAGTACTTC
TRBJ2-2,-,TRBV2,many,CASSEEGWVAGELFF,TGTGCCAGCAGTGAAGAGGGGTGGGTCGCCGGGGAGCTGTTTTTT
TRBJ2-5,-,TRBV7-9,many,CAAAGPGRMETQYF,TGTGCCGCAGCGGGTCCCGGCAGGATGGAGACCCAGTACTTC
TRBJ2-3,TRBD2,TRBV6-5,many,CAATAGVADTQYF,TGTGCCGCCACGGCGGGGGTGGCAGATACGCAGTATTTT
TRBJ2-7,-,TRBV28,many,CASSFGRGPYEQYF,TGTGCCAGCAGTTTCGGCAGGGGACCCTACGAGCAGTACTTC
TRBJ2-5,-,TRBV19,many,CAIPRAYSRINPETQYF,TGTGCCATCCCGAGGGCCTACAGTAGAATTAACCCCGAGACCCAGTACTTC
TRBJ2-7,-,TRBV12-3/TRBV12-4,few,CASSLTAGYEQYF,TGTGCCAGCAGTTTAACGGCCGGCTACGAGCAGTACTTC
TRBJ2-7,-,TRBV7-9,many,CASTETHEQYF,TGTGCCAGCACCGAGACCCACGAGCAGTACTTC
TRBJ2-2,-,TRBV29-1,many,CSVEGTGNTGELFF,TGCAGCGTTGAAGGTACAGGGAACACCGGGGAGCTGTTTTTT
TRBJ2-5,-,TRBV20-1,many,CSARFWKSLAWTPNVETQYF,TGCAGTGCTAGATTCTGGAAGAGCTTGGCTTGGACACCTAATGTGGAGACCCAGTACTTC
TRBJ1-1,-,TRBV21-1,many,CASSHGWTGSTEAFF,TGTGCCAGCAGCCACGGATGGACAGGCTCCACTGAAGCTTTCTTT
TRBJ2-1,-,TRBV2,many,CASSAAGATYNEQFF,TGTGCCAGCAGTGCGGCGGGGGCAACCTACAATGAGCAGTTCTTC
TRBJ2-4,-,TRBV7-2,many,CASSFLADIQYF,TGTGCCAGCAGCTTCCTGGCGGACATTCAGTACTTC
TRBJ2-5,-,TRBV4-3,many,CASSQEWRGPILQETQYF,TGCGCCAGCAGCCAAGAGTGGAGGGGGCCCATCCTTCAAGAGACCCAGTACTTC
TRBJ2-7,-,TRBV3-1,many,CASSQGHYEQYF,TGTGCCAGCAGCCAAGGACATTACGAGCAGTACTTC
TRBJ2-3,-,TRBV6-1,many,CASNAGLTDTQYF,TGTGCCAGCAACGCGGGGCTCACAGATACGCAGTATTTT
TRBJ2-3,-,TRBV7-8,-,CVSTERRGFSTDTQYF,TGTGTCAGCACCGAACGAAGAGGATTTAGCACAGATACGCAGTATTTT
TRBJ2-7,TRBD2,TRBV28,many,CASKLAGDLEEVDEQYF,TGTGCCAGCAAGCTAGCGGGAGATTTGGAGGAGGTCGACGAGCAGTACTTC
TRBJ2-1,-,TRBV13,many,CASSLGLLSYSLNEQFF,TGTGCCAGCAGCTTAGGCCTTTTGAGTTACTCTTTAAATGAGCAGTTCTTC
TRBJ2-3,TRBD2,TRBV20-1,-,CSAMALAGDRAADTQYF,TGCAGTGCTATGGCGCTAGCGGGAGACAGGGCGGCAGATACGCAGTATTTT
TRBJ2-5,TRBD1,TRBV4-3,many,CASSHEFDRGLAETQYF,TGCGCCAGCAGCCACGAGTTTGACAGGGGGCTTGCAGAGACCCAGTACTTC
TRBJ2-3,-,TRBV27,many,CASSNTASTDTQYF,TGTGCCAGCAGCAACACGGCCTCGACAGATACGCAGTATTTT
TRBJ2-7,-,TRBV20-1,-,CSADSTYEQYF,TGCAGTGCTGACAGTACCTACGAGCAGTACTTC
TRBJ1-1,TRBD1,TRBV5-1,many,CASSLEPGQAPNTEAFF,TGCGCCAGCAGTTTAGAACCCGGACAGGCGCCCAACACTGAAGCTTTCTTT
TRBJ1-5,-,TRBV7-9,many,CASSLVGSSNQPQHF,TGTGCCAGCAGCTTAGTGGGCAGCTCGAATCAGCCCCAGCATTTT
TRBJ1-1,-,TRBV7-9,many,CASGGVGGMNTEAFF,TGTGCCAGCGGCGGGGTGGGGGGCATGAACACTGAAGCTTTCTTT
TRBJ2-3,TRBD2,TRBV28,few,CASSSYQTSGSIGSTDTQYF,TGTGCCAGCAGTTCCTATCAGACTAGCGGGAGTATAGGGAGCACAGATACGCAGTATTTT
TRBJ2-2,-,TRBV12-3/TRBV12-4,many,CASSPQGTGELFF,TGTGCCAGCAGTCCCCAGGGTACCGGGGAGCTGTTTTTT
TRBJ2-7,-,TRBV7-6,many,CASSLGQFYEQYF,TGTGCCAGCAGCTTAGGACAGTTCTACGAGCAGTACTTC
TRBJ2-7,-,TRBV29-1,many,CSVEGRGLEQYF,TGCAGCGTTGAAGGCAGGGGACTCGAGCAGTACTTC
TRBJ2-5,TRBD1,TRBV13,many,CASAPPDRGQETQYF,TGTGCCAGCGCCCCCCCGGACAGGGGGCAGGAGACCCAGTACTTC
TRBJ2-1,-,TRBV12-3/TRBV12-4,many,CASSPSNEQFF,TGTGCCAGCAGTCCCAGTAATGAGCAGTTCTTC
TRBJ2-6,-,TRBV19,many,CATKEGGSGANVLTF,TGTGCCACCAAGGAAGGGGGTTCTGGGGCCAACGTCCTGACTTTC
TRBJ2-1,-,TRBV19,-,CASSIEGRGKTNEQFF,TGTGCCAGTAGTATAGAGGGCAGGGGTAAGACCAATGAGCAGTTCTTC
TRBJ2-3,TRBD1,TRBV24-1,many,CATSDRDRATDTQYF,TGTGCCACCAGTGATCGGGACAGGGCTACAGATACGCAGTATTTT
TRBJ2-1,-,TRBV7-9,-,CASNQAGYNEQFF,TGTGCCAGCAACCAGGCGGGGTATAATGAGCAGTTCTTC
TRBJ2-3,TRBD1,TRBV6-6,many,CASIGTGTDTQYF,TGTGCCAGCATCGGGACAGGCACCGATACGCAGTATTTT
TRBJ1-1,-,TRBV6-1,many,CASSEATDTNTEAFF,TGTGCCAGCAGTGAGGCCACAGATACGAACACTGAAGCTTTCTTT
TRBJ2-1,TRBD2,TRBV27,many,CASTRTGGPWEQFF,TGTGCCAGCACCAGAACGGGAGGGCCGTGGGAGCAGTTCTTC
TRBJ1-1,TRBD1,TRBV4-1,many,CASSPTWLQGEAFF,TGCGCCAGCAGCCCCACGTGGTTACAGGGGGAAGCTTTCTTT
TRBJ2-3,TRBD2,TRBV24-1,many,CATSDHTSGTDTQYF,TGTGCCACCAGTGATCATACTAGCGGCACAGATACGCAGTATTTT
TRBJ1-1,-,TRBV19,many,CASTPGTTEAFF,TGTGCCAGTACCCCAGGGACCACTGAAGCTTTCTTT
TRBJ1-1,TRBD1,TRBV4-3,many,CASSQDLGRGQEAFF,TGCGCCAGCAGCCAAGATCTAGGCAGGGGGCAGGAAGCTTTCTTT
TRBJ2-1,TRBD2,TRBV7-6,many,CASSLEASGVYNEQFF,TGTGCCAGCAGCTTAGAGGCTAGCGGGGTTTACAATGAGCAGTTCTTC